There are many counts of the clone carrying this T cell receptor (beta chain). Its cognate antigen is unknown. This specimen belongs to a study of T-cell memory formation after mild COVID-19. Study information: Across donors, TCR clusters were largely donor specific.

The CDR3 is 16 amino acids. Trimming took 1 base from V and 0 from J, leaving 10 bases between them. Germline V lookup: CDR1 SGHVS, CDR2 FNYEAQ. Study results and limitations: Pre-infection memory already had some responding clones, implying cross-reactive memory joined. There was a balanced CD4/CD8 profile in clones contracting day 15 to 85, and later expanders leaned CD4+. The main location of contracting CD4+ clones was CM and EM, and that of contracting CD8+ clones was EMRA.

Using its own MiXCR run on the 5' RACE reads, TCRdb lists one record per CDR3 protein. The table has 150,000 to 200,000 distinct CDR3 sequences, 11% seen once. The receptor comes from a man between 18 and 35 years old who had mild COVID-19 (a few samples of this study predate the infection). Cell type and time point are not known. Sequenced input: PBMCs or a T cell subset sorted from them (not recorded which). V usage is TRBV7-6 and J usage is TRBJ2-1, with a weak D call TRBD2 (5 bases). CDR3 loop: CASSLVMGSSYNEQFF. The CDR3 coding sequence is TGTGCCAGCAGCTTAGTTATGGGGAGCTCCTACAATGAGCAGTTCTTC.